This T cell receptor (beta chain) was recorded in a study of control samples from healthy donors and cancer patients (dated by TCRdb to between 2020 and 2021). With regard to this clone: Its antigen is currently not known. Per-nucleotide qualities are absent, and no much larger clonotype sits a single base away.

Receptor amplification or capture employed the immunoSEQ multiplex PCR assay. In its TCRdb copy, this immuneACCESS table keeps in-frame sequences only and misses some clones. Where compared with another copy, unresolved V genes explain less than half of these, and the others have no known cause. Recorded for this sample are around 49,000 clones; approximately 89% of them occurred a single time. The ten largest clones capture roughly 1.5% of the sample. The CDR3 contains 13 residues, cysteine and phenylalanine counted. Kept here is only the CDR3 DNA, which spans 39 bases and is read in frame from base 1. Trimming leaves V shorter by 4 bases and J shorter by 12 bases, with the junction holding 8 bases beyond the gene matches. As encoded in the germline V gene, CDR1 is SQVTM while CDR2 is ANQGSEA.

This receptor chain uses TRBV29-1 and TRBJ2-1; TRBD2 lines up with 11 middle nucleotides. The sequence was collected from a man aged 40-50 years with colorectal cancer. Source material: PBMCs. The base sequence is TGCAGCGTTGTAGCGGGAGGGCCGGACTGGCAGTTCTTC. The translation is CSVVAGGPDWQFF.